The 10 T cell receptor beta chains listed next were all sequenced from one sample in a study of T and B cells in COVID-19 patients. From blood, about 240-550 ng of genomic DNA served as TRB template. TRB rearrangements were amplified by multiplex PCR with BIOMED2 TRB-A/B primers. Via MiXCR, TCRdb re-called the multiplex PCR reads, giving one row per CDR3 protein. The sample holds tens of thousands of distinct CDR3 sequences; 29% are singletons and the top ten take 2.8%. Sequenced input: blood. The receptors were gathered from a human donor who had recovered from COVID-19.

Ten or more counts support this clonotype. The V and J genes are TRBV6-5 and TRBJ2-2; D remains ambiguous. The germline V gene encodes CDR1 MNHEY and CDR2 SVGAGI. The ends were cut back, 6 bases at V and 5 bases at J, with 4 bases in the middle. The CDR3 contains 11 residues. The CDR3 is CASSRTGELFF. In DNA form, the CDR3 reads TGTGCCAGCAGCCGTACCGGGGAGCTGTTTTTT.

V gene TRBV5-6 combines with J gene TRBJ2-7; D gene ambiguous. The CDR3 consists of 14 residues. Trimming left V 6 bases short and J 2 bases short, with 15 bases between. Looked up from germline, CDR1 is SGHDT and CDR2 is YYEEEE. CDR3 nucleotide sequence: TGTGCCAGCACTCGTCCGGGCCCTACCTACGAGCAGTACTTC. Translation gives CASTRPGPTYEQYF.

This clonotype was detected only a few times. This chain uses TRBV12-3 or TRBV12-4 with TRBJ1-6, with 7 bases matching TRBD1. This CDR3 spans 14 amino acids. The V and J ends lost 6 bases and 3 bases, in that order; junction bases with no gene match: 2. The CDR3 here is CASSRQGYNSPLHF. The CDR3 DNA is TGTGCCAGCAGCCGACAGGGCTATAATTCACCCCTCCACTTT.

The chain uses TRBV7-9 and TRBJ1-1; a weak D match, TRBD1 (5 bases). The CDR3 length is 16 residues. V dropped 5 bases and J dropped 0 bases, with 16 bases sitting between them. Germline V lookup: CDR1 SEHNR, CDR2 FQNEAQ (reference sequence). The CDR3 nucleotides are TGTGCCAGCAGCCCAGGGACCCGGGGGATGAACACTGAAGCTTTCTTT. Its translation: CASSPGTRGMNTEAFF.

The rearrangement uses TRBV13 and TRBJ2-1; no clear D gene. V dropped 5 bases and J dropped 7 bases, with 9 bases sitting between them. The CDR3 has 12 amino acids. Germline CDR1 and CDR2: PRHDT and FYEKMQ (reference sequence). CDR3 amino acids: CASSTPGNEQFF. The CDR3, as DNA: TGTGCCAGCAGCACCCCTGGGAATGAGCAGTTCTTC.

This chain connects TRBV6-4 to TRBJ2-5; 9 nucleotides agree with TRBD2. V lost 6 bases to trimming and J lost 4 bases; unmatched junction nucleotides: 3. CDR3 length equals 13 residues. The germline gives CDR1 MRHNA, CDR2 SNTAGT. The CDR3 DNA reads TGTGCCAGCAGCCCTAGCGGGATAGAGACCCAGTACTTC. It is translated as CASSPSGIETQYF.

This clonotype was found many times. J is TRBJ2-5 and V is TRBV15, with a weak D call TRBD2 (6 bases). This CDR3 is 14 amino acids long. Germline lookup yields CDR1 LNHNV and CDR2 YYDKDF (reference sequence). V was trimmed by 2 bases and J by 2 bases, leaving 9 bases between them. CDR3 DNA sequence: TGTGCCACCAGCAGAAACCGGGGGCAAGAGACCCAGTACTTC. Its protein is CATSRNRGQETQYF.

J is TRBJ2-3 and V is TRBV7-9; TRBD2 might be the D (5 bases). The germline V gene encodes CDR1 SEHNR and CDR2 FQNEAQ (reference sequence). The CDR3 is 15 residues long. V lost 5 bases and J lost 2, with 14 bases in between. As DNA, the CDR3 is TGTGCCAGCAGCCCTACCGGACTTAACACAGATACGCAGTATTTT. Translating gives CASSPTGLNTDTQYF.

The genes are TRBV6-1 and TRBJ1-1; D ambiguous. Germline V gene data show CDR1 as MNHNS and CDR2 as SASEGT. V was trimmed by 0 bases and J by 3 bases, leaving 20 bases between them. CDR3 length: 18 amino acids. The CDR3 DNA reads TGTGCCAGCAGTGAAGCTCAGTCGGGGTGGGGTCGGGACACTGAAGCTTTCTTT. Translated: CASSEAQSGWGRDTEAFF.

In this sample, this clonotype turned up a few times. The chain employs TRBV7-9 and TRBJ2-1; 9 nucleotides agree with TRBD2. Germline trimming cut 4 bases from V and 5 bases from J; bases unmatched to any gene: 9. Germline loops: CDR1 SEHNR, CDR2 FQNEAQ (reference sequence). The CDR3 has 16 amino acids. The CDR3 DNA sequence: TGTGCCAGCAGCTCGAGGGGCGGGAGGGGACACAATGAGCAGTTCTTC. Its translation is CASSSRGGRGHNEQFF.